This note documents a single T cell receptor beta chain sequence. The specificity of this receptor is unknown. Per-base qualities were not stored, and no clone one base away is much larger. The donors were people with melanoma. These data originate in a study of CD4+ T cells in melanoma (dated by TCRdb to between 2020 and 2023). Study-level background: The study examined neoantigen-specific CD4+ T cells in human melanoma. General findings and caveats noted by the study authors: Neoantigen-specific CD4+ T cells were reported to be correlated with the function of CD8+ T cells, macrophages and B cells. Neoantigen-specific CD4+ T cells in melanoma were reported to have a range of differentiation states.

From the cysteine through the phenylalanine, the CDR3 covers 14 amino acids. Only the CDR3 DNA is retained, 42 bases long and in frame from the first base. Relative to germline, V is 2 bases shorter and J is 2 bases shorter, with 10 bases between their ends. CDR1 LNHDA and CDR2 SQIVND were looked up in the germline V gene (reference sequence). The protocol used for the library was the immunoSEQ multiplex PCR assay. Held by TCRdb, this immuneACCESS table contains in-frame sequences only and omits some clones. Under half of the omission traces to an unresolved V gene where checked; the cause of the rest is unknown. A total of about 140,000 clones appear in this sample, about nine tenths of them only once. Of the sample, roughly 1.4% is held by the ten largest clones.

The chain joins TRBV19 to TRBJ2-7; possibly the D gene is TRBD2, per 5 matching bases. This sequence originates from a human donor with melanoma. For the CDR3, the sequence is CASSITGSPYEQYF. The DNA sequence is TGTGCCAGTAGTATAACGGGGTCCCCCTACGAGCAGTACTTC.